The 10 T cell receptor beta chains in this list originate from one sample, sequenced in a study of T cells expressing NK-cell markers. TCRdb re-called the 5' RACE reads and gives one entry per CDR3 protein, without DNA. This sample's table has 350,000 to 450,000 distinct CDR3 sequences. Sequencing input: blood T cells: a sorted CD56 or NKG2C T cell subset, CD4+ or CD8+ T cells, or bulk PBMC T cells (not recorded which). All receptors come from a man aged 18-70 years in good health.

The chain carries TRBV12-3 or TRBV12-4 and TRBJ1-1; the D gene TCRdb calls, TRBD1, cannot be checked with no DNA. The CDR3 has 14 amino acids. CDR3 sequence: CASGEDRGYTEAFF.

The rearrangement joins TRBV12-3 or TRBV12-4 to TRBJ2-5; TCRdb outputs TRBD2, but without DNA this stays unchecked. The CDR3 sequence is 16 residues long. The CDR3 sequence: CASSFTAGSPVETQYF.

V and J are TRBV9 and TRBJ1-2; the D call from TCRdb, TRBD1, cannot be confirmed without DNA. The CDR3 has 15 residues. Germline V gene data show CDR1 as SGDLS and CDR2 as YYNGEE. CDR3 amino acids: CASSVTPGALKGYTF.

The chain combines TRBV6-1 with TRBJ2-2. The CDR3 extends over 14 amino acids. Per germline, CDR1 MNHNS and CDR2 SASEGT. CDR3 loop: CATPSDTFTGELFF.

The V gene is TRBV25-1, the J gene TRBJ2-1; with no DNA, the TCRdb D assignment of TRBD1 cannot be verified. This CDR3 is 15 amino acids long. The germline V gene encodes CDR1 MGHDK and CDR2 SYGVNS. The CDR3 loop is CASSEGGQGRNEQFF.

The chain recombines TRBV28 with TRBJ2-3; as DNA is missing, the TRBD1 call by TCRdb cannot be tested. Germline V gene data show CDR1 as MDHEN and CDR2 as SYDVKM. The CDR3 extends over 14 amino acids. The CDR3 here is CASSPFQGSDTQYF.

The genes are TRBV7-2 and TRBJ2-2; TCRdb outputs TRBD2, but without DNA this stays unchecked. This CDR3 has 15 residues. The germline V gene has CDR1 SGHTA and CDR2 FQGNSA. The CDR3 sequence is CASSPGLVDTGELFF.

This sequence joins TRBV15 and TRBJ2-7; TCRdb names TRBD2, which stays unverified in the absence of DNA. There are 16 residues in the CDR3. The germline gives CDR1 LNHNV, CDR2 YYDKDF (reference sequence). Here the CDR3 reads CATSRDLVRASYEQYF.

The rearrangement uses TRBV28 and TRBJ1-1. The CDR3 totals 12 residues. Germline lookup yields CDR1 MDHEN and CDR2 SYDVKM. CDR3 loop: CASSHGRHQAFF.

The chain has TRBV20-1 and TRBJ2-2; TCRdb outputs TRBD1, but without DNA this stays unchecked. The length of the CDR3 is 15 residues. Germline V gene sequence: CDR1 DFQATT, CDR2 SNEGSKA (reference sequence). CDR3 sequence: CSASRFGGSTGELFF.